The clone carrying this T cell receptor (beta chain) was recorded a few times. TCRdb recomputed calls from the 5' RACE reads with MiXCR, one row per CDR3 protein. This sample has hundreds of thousands of distinct CDR3 sequences, with about 20% found just once. The germline V gene encodes CDR1 SNHLY and CDR2 FYNNEI. The V and J ends lost 3 bases and 1 base respectively, with 15 bases between them. This CDR3 region has 16 residues. The source of the sample is a study of identical twins. These sequences were also reported in another study, on T cells expressing NK-cell markers. That paper notes: Sorted CD3+CD56+NKG2C+, CD3+CD56+NKG2C- and CD3+CD56-NKG2C+ T cells provided the TCR beta repertoires. The authors applied an anti-gamma-delta TCR antibody in several experiments, and it restricted sorting to alpha-beta TCR T cells. A few donors' CD3+CD56-NKG2C+ cells were dominated by the same clonotypes.

This clonotype was obtained from a woman aged 18-35 years in good health. The chain employs TRBV2 and TRBJ2-5; D possibly corresponds to TRBD2 (7 bases). The sample consisted of PBMCs. The CDR3 nucleotides are TGTGCCAGCAGTGAGTGGCGGGGGCTGGGCCAAGAGACCCAGTACTTC. Encoded protein: CASSEWRGLGQETQYF.